This T cell receptor (beta chain) was identified during a study of technical replicates of blood from a few donors. Some clones are missing from TCRdb's copy, which holds only in-frame ones; the method was immunoSEQ multiplex PCR. Here the sample spans 65,000 to 80,000 clones, 85% to 95% being singletons. The germline gives CDR1 SGHAT, CDR2 FQNNGV. The CDR3 consists of 14 residues. Deletions cut 5 bases from V and 2 bases from J, with 11 bases between. This clonotype was obtained from a human donor in good health. Sequenced material: T cells isolated from PBMCs. The chain combines TRBV11-2 with TRBJ2-3, with D perhaps TRBD1 (5 bases). CDR3 DNA sequence: TGTGCCAGCAGCCCTGGGGCGAACACAGATACGCAGTATTTT. This translates into CASSPGANTDTQYF.